The 21 T cell receptor beta chains given below trace back to one sample, sequenced in a study of long-term antiretroviral therapy in people with HIV. Researchers report immunoSEQ v3.0 was run at survey level. Method: immunoSEQ multiplex PCR; TCRdb's copy keeps in-frame clones and lacks some. The sample contains around 6,000 clones, 60% to 80% of which appear only once. The source was unsorted PBMCs, collected 0.5 years before starting antiretroviral therapy. The receptors were sampled from a man aged 35 to 55 with HIV.

The rearrangement uses TRBV9 and TRBJ1-2; weak D call: TRBD1 (6 bases). V gave up 4 bases and J gave up 0 bases, with 16 bases separating them. This CDR3 spans 16 amino acids. Germline V CDR1 and CDR2: SGDLS, YYNGEE. CDR3 in DNA: TGTGCCAGCAGCAAGCGACAGGCGAGAGCTAACTATGGCTACACCTTC. Translated: CASSKRQARANYGYTF.

The chain employs TRBV6-5 and TRBJ1-6; no reliable D call. CDR1 and CDR2 (germline): MNHEY, SVGAGI. The CDR3 sequence is 13 residues long. V was shortened by 6 bases and J by 6 bases, with 9 bases between the two germline ends. CDR3 in amino acids: CASRTPSNSPLHF. The CDR3 DNA reads TGTGCCAGCAGGACACCCAGTAATTCACCCCTCCACTTT.

This rearrangement joins TRBV5-6 to TRBJ2-7; 12 positions match TRBD1. Germline V lookup: CDR1 SGHDT, CDR2 YYEEEE. The junction had 4 bases not matched to a gene; V was cut back by 4 bases and J by 5 bases. The CDR3 is made up of 14 amino acids. CDR3 amino acids: CASSLGQGADEQYF. CDR3 DNA sequence: TGTGCCAGCAGCCTGGGACAGGGGGCCGACGAGCAGTACTTC. Full variable domain (outside the CDR3, taken from reference TRBV5-6 and TRBJ2-7): DAGVTQSPTHLIKTRGQQVTLRCSPKSGHDTVSWYQQALGQGPQFIFQYYEEEERQRGNFPDRFSGHQFPNYSSELNVNALLLGDSALYLCASSLGQGADEQYFGPGTRLTVT.

V gene TRBV9 combines with J gene TRBJ1-2, with D maybe TRBD1 (6 bases). This CDR3 comprises 13 residues. Germline CDR1 reads SGDLS; CDR2 reads YYNGEE. Trimming stripped 2 bases from V and 8 bases from J, with 13 bases between. The DNA for the CDR3 is TGTGCCAGCAGCGTTCCCCCGGGGGGCGGCTACACCTTC. Its translation: CASSVPPGGGYTF. The full variable domain, its missing parts supplied by reference TRBV9 and TRBJ1-2, is DSGVTQTPKHLITATGQRVTLRCSPRSGDLSVYWYQQSLDQGLQFLIQYYNGEERAKGNILERFSAQQFPDLHSELNLSSLELGDSALYFCASSVPPGGGYTFGSGTRLTVV.

V usage is TRBV9 and J usage is TRBJ2-7; D is undetermined. The germline V gene has CDR1 SGDLS and CDR2 YYNGEE. The CDR3 is 13 residues long. V was cut by 0 bases and J by 2 bases, with 6 bases left in between. The CDR3 DNA is TGTGCCAGCAGCGTAGGCCCCCCCTACGAGCAGTACTTC. Translated: CASSVGPPYEQYF.

CDR3: CASSIRLPRDGYTF. DNA for the CDR3: TGTGCCAGTAGTATTCGGTTACCGCGGGATGGCTACACCTTC. This chain links TRBV19 with TRBJ1-2; no reliable D call. V lost 3 bases and J 6 bases, leaving 14 bases between the germline ends. The CDR3 runs to 14 residues. Germline V gene data show CDR1 as LNHDA and CDR2 as SQIVND (reference sequence).

This chain links TRBV30 with TRBJ1-1; D call uncertain. CDR1 is GTSNPN, CDR2 SVGIG, per germline (reference sequence). This CDR3 region has 12 residues. Trimming stripped 3 bases from V and 5 bases from J, with 10 bases between. The DNA for the CDR3 is TGTGCCTGGAGACCTCGTCGGACTGAAGCTTTCTTT. Amino acid sequence: CAWRPRRTEAFF.

This clone is categorized as medium-sized. CDR3 sequence (DNA): TGCGCCAGCAGCCAAGATCTGGGGCAGGGTAGGCTTCGTTTCTTT. The encoded protein is CASSQDLGQGRLRFF. The chain combines TRBV4-3 with TRBJ1-1; a possible D gene is TRBD1 (5 bases). With 0 bases removed from V and 13 bases from J, the gap between germline ends came to 21 bases. CDR3 size: 15 residues. Germline V CDR1 and CDR2: LGHNA, YSLEER.

In its sample, this clone was seen a few times. The J gene is TRBJ1-6, the V gene TRBV5-1; possibly TRBD1 for D (5 bases). Between the trimmed V and J ends, which lost 0 bases and 6 bases, there was a span of 10 bases. The CDR3 has 15 residues. Germline V CDR1 and CDR2: SGHRS, YFSETQ. The CDR3 protein is CASSLEQAVNSPLHF. For the CDR3, the DNA is TGCGCCAGCAGCTTGGAACAGGCGGTTAATTCACCCCTCCACTTT.

CDR3 DNA sequence: TGCGCCAGCAGTGAGTCCGAGGGACGTTGGAACCTCCACTTT. This sequence encodes CASSESEGRWNLHF. The J gene is TRBJ1-6, the V gene TRBV10-2; TRBD1 is a possible D gene (5 bases). V lost 0 bases to trimming and J lost 15 bases, with 15 bases between them. The CDR3 spans 14 residues. Germline V gene data show CDR1 as WSHSY and CDR2 as SAAADI.

The chain recombines TRBV27 with TRBJ2-2, with TRBD2 as a possible D gene (7 bases). Germline V gene sequence: CDR1 MNHEY, CDR2 SMNVEV (reference sequence). V was clipped by 8 bases and J by 5 bases, with 21 bases between them. This CDR3 region has 16 residues. As DNA, the CDR3 is TGTGCCAGCTCCCCCCGGAGGGGGGGCGATACCGGGGAGCTGTTTTTT. It translates to CASSPRRGGDTGELFF.

The V gene is TRBV25-1, the J gene TRBJ2-7; 7 nucleotides line up with TRBD1. Germline CDR1 reads MGHDK; CDR2 reads SYGVNS. The CDR3 contains 16 residues. J was trimmed by 6 bases and V by 3 bases; bases with no gene match: 14. CDR3 bases: TGTGCCAGCAGTGATCTTAAAACAGGGGACGTCGGCGAGCAGTACTTC. This translates into CASSDLKTGDVGEQYF.

The chain combines TRBV11-2 with TRBJ2-7, with 8 bases aligning to TRBD1. Germline V lookup: CDR1 SGHAT, CDR2 FQNNGV. V lost 3 bases, J lost 4 bases, and 8 bases stayed unmatched. The CDR3 extends over 15 amino acids. The CDR3 bases are TGTGCCAGCAGCTTGGGACAGGCTCTGCTTTACGAGCAGTACTTC. Amino acid sequence: CASSLGQALLYEQYF.

A few counts support this clone. The chain couples TRBV5-1 to TRBJ1-2, with 10 bases that match TRBD1. Germline CDR1 SGHRS, CDR2 YFSETQ. This CDR3 comprises 14 residues. Unmatched junction bases numbered 8, after V lost 4 bases and J lost 8 bases. The CDR3 region has the DNA TGCGCCAGCAGCAGGGACAGGGGTAGATCGGGCTACACCTTC. The encoded protein is CASSRDRGRSGYTF.

The CDR3 region is CASSSSTDTQYF. DNA of the CDR3: TGTGCCAGCAGCTCCAGCACAGATACGCAGTATTTT. This rearrangement joins TRBV7-9 to TRBJ2-3; D unclear. Looked up from germline, CDR1 is SEHNR and CDR2 is FQNEAQ (reference sequence). The CDR3 has 12 amino acids. Trimming left V 4 bases short and J 0 bases short, with 2 bases between.

V usage is TRBV5-1 and J usage is TRBJ1-1; maybe TRBD1 (5 bases). CDR1 and CDR2 (germline): SGHRS, YFSETQ. The V and J ends lost 4 bases and 2 bases respectively, with 12 bases between them. The CDR3 covers 14 residues. The CDR3 DNA reads TGCGCCAGCAGCCAGGAAGGGGTAAACACTGAAGCTTTCTTT. Its protein is CASSQEGVNTEAFF.

This clone was counted a few times. The gene calls are TRBV5-1 and TRBJ1-3; D ambiguous. Trimming removed 5 bases at V and 3 bases at J, with 12 bases between. CDR3 length: 14 amino acids. Germline V gives CDR1 SGHRS, CDR2 YFSETQ. CDR3 residues: CASSLGKNGNTIYF. CDR3 sequence (DNA): TGCGCCAGCAGTCTGGGAAAGAATGGAAACACCATATATTTT. The full variable domain, completed using reference TRBV5-1 and TRBJ1-3, is KAGVTQTPRYLIKTRGQQVTLSCSPISGHRSVSWYQQTPGQGLQFLFEYFSETQRNKGNFPGRFSGRQFSNSRSEMNVSTLELGDSALYLCASSLGKNGNTIYFGEGSWLTVV.

This clone was detected a few times. The rearrangement uses TRBV2 and TRBJ2-7; possible D gene TRBD1, 6 bases. V was clipped by 5 bases and J by 0 bases, with 14 bases between them. CDR1 SNHLY and CDR2 FYNNEI come from the germline V gene. This CDR3 has 15 amino acids. For the CDR3, the DNA is TGTGCCAGCAGTCGGTCGGGACACACCTCCTACGAGCAGTACTTC. Encoded protein: CASSRSGHTSYEQYF.

This chain joins TRBV5-1 and TRBJ1-2, with D unresolved. CDR3 length: 12 residues. V lost 0 bases to trimming and J lost 8 bases, with 8 bases between them. The germline gives CDR1 SGHRS, CDR2 YFSETQ. CDR3 nucleotides: TGCGCCAGCAGCTTGGGGGGATACGGCTACACCTTC. The encoded protein is CASSLGGYGYTF.

The chain employs TRBV6-6 and TRBJ2-2; 10 bases align to TRBD1. The germline V gene has CDR1 MNHNY and CDR2 SVGAGI (reference sequence). Trimming at V came to 1 base and at J to 6 bases, leaving 2 bases not matched to a gene. This CDR3 spans 15 amino acids. This chain's CDR3 is CASSYLTGGSGELFF. DNA for the CDR3: TGTGCCAGCAGTTACTTGACAGGGGGCTCCGGGGAGCTGTTTTTT.

The gene calls are TRBV28 and TRBJ2-7, with D unresolved. Trimming pared 4 bases from V and 4 bases from J, leaving 8 bases between. Looked up from germline, CDR1 is MDHEN and CDR2 is SYDVKM. This CDR3 has 12 amino acids. The CDR3 DNA sequence: TGTGCCAGCAGTTCGCCTCGTTACGAGCAGTACTTC. Protein sequence: CASSSPRYEQYF.